The T cell receptor (beta chain) under discussion was sequenced for a study of blood T cell repertoires in COVID-19. CDR1 is SGHAT, CDR2 FQNNGV, per germline. The CDR3 has 14 residues. The germline V and J ends were trimmed by 11 bases and 5 bases, with 20 bases remaining between them. In Seattle, patients joined the study during active infection and were tracked longitudinally. Some clones are missing from TCRdb's copy, which holds only in-frame ones; the method was immunoSEQ multiplex PCR. The top ten clones hold 7.5% to 9% of a sample with approximately 530,000 clones, about 89% of them seen once.

What was sequenced was peripheral blood. This receptor was identified in a woman in her 50s with COVID-19, enrolled during active disease. The chain links TRBV11-2 to TRBJ2-3; D might be TRBD1 (7 bases). CDR3 in amino acids: CASEEGAMGDTQYF. The CDR3 DNA reads TGTGCCTCAGAGGAGGGGGCGATGGGAGATACGCAGTATTTT. The whole variable domain, remainder taken from reference TRBV11-2 and TRBJ2-3, is EAGVAQSPRYKIIEKRQSVAFWCNPISGHATLYWYQQILGQGPKLLIQFQNNGVVDDSQLPKDRFSAERLKGVDSTLKIQPAKLEDSAVYLCASEEGAMGDTQYFGPGTRLTVL.